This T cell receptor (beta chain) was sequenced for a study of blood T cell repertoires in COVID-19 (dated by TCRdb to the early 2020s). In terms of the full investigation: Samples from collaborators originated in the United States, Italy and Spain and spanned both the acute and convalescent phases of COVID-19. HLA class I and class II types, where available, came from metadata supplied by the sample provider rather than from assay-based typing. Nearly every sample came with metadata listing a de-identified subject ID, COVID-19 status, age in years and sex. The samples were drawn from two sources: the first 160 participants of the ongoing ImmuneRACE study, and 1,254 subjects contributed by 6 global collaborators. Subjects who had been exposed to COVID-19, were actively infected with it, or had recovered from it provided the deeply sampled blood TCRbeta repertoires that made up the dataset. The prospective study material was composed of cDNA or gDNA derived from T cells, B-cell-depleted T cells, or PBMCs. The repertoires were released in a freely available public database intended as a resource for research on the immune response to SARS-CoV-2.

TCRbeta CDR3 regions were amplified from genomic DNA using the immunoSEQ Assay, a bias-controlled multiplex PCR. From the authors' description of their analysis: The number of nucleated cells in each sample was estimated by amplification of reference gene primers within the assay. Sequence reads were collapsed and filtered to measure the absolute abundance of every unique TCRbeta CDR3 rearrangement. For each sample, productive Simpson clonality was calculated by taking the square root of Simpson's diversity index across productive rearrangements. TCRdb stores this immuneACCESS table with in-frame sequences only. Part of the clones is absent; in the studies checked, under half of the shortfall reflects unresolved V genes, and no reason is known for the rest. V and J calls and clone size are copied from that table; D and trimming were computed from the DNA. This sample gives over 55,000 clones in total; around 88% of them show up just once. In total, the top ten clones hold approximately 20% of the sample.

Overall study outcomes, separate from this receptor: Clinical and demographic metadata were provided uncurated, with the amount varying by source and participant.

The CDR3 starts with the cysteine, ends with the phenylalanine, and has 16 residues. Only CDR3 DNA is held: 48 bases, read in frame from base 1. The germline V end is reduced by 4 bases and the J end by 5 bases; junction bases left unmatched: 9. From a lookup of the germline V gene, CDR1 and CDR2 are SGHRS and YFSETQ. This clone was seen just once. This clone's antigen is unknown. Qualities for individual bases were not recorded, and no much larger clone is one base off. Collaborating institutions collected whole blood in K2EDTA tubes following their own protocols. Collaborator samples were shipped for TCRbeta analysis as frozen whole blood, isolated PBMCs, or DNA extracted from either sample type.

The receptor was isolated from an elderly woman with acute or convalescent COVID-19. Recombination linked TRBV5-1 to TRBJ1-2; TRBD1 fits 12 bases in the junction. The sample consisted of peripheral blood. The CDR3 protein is CASSPLPGQGAYGYTF. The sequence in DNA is TGCGCCAGCAGCCCCCTTCCGGGACAGGGGGCTTATGGCTACACCTTC.